This T cell receptor beta chain comes out of a study of OX40 agonist ivuxolimab in advanced cancers. Study-wide context: Dose-escalation patients had hepatocellular carcinoma, melanoma, renal cell or head and neck cancer. A male proportion of just over 80% was recorded, with mean age 60 years and range roughly 20 to 85. Past anti-PD-1, anti-PD-L1 or anti-CTLA-4 therapy was accepted, and roughly 37% had received some.

Broader study findings: Specificity for antigen went undetermined in the expanded peripheral T cells.

With V trimmed by 6 bases and J by 0 bases, 12 bases remained unmatched. Germline CDR1 SGHVS, CDR2 FQNEAQ. The CDR3 covers 17 residues. With regard to this clone: Its cognate antigen is unknown.

Clones were read by immunoSEQ multiplex PCR, and TCRdb kept only the in-frame ones, dropping some. Counted here are some 50,000 clones, 80% to 90% occurring once; the ten biggest clones make up 0.69%. The sequence was collected from an adult with an advanced solid tumor such as melanoma, head and neck, liver or kidney cancer. Source: CD4+ or CD8+ T cells sorted from blood, taken in a trial of the OX40 agonist ivuxolimab. The chain carries TRBV7-8 and TRBJ2-7, with 9 bases that match TRBD1. The CDR3 protein is CASRPAQGARRSYEQYF. The CDR3 DNA reads TGTGCCAGCAGGCCGGCACAGGGGGCGAGGCGCTCCTACGAGCAGTACTTC.